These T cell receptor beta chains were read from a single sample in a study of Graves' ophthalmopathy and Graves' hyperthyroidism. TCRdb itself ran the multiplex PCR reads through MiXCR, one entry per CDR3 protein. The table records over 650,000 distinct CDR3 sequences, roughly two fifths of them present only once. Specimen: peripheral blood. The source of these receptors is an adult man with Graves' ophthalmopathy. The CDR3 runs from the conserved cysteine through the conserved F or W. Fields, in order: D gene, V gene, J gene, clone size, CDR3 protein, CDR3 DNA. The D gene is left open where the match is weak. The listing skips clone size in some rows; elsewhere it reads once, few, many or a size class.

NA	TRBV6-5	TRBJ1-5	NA	CASSYRAPVRNQPQHF	TGTGCCAGCAGTTACAGGGCCCCGGTTCGCAATCAGCCCCAGCATTTT
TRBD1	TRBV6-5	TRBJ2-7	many	CASSRTGSDEQYF	TGTGCCAGCAGTAGGACAGGGTCCGACGAGCAGTACTTC
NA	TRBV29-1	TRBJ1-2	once	CSEGYNYGYTF	TGCAGCGAAGGGTACAACTATGGCTACACCTTC
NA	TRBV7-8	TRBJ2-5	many	CASSSTGPTGETQYF	TGTGCCAGCAGCTCTACAGGGCCCACCGGGGAGACCCAGTACTTC
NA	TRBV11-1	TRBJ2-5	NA	CASSLAKEGAETQYF	TGTGCCAGCAGCTTAGCTAAGGAGGGCGCGGAGACCCAGTACTTC
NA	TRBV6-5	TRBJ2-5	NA	CASKNREETQYF	TGTGCCAGCAAAAACAGGGAAGAGACCCAGTACTTC
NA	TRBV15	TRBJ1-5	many	CATSIVPAGSNQPQHF	TGTGCCACCAGCATCGTTCCCGCGGGGAGCAATCAGCCCCAGCATTTT
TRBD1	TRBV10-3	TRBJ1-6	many	CAISRQGEDSPLHF	TGTGCCATCAGCAGACAGGGTGAGGATTCACCCCTCCACTTT
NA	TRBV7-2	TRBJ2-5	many	CASSLGASSWTQYF	TGTGCCAGCAGCTTAGGGGCTAGCAGTTGGACCCAGTACTTC
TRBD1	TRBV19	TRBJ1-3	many	CASQQGELNTIYF	TGTGCCAGTCAACAGGGGGAATTAAACACCATATATTTT
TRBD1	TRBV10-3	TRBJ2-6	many	CAISENRGDSGANVLTF	TGTGCCATCAGTGAGAACAGGGGCGACTCTGGGGCCAACGTCCTGACTTTC
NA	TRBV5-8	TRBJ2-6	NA	CASSLVAVQTSGANVLTF	TGTGCCAGCAGCTTGGTGGCAGTTCAAACCTCTGGGGCCAACGTCCTGACTTTC
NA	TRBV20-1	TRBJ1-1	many	CSARSGTANTEAFF	TGCAGTGCTAGATCCGGGACTGCGAACACTGAAGCTTTCTTT
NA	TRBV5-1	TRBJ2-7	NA	CASSQRGPYEQYF	TGCGCCAGCAGCCAAAGGGGCCCCTACGAGCAGTACTTC
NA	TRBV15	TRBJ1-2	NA	CATTYTPGPGVINYGYTF	TGTGCCACCACCTACACTCCGGGGCCAGGGGTTATTAACTATGGCTACACCTTC
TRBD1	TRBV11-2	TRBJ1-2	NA	CASRWTGVGGYTF	TGTGCCAGCAGATGGACAGGGGTGGGCGGCTACACCTTC
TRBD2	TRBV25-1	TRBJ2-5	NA	CASSGGARGGETQYF	TGTGCCAGCAGTGGTGGAGCCCGGGGGGGAGAGACCCAGTACTTC
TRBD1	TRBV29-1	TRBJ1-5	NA	CSVEGGRTGAAQHF	TGCAGCGTTGAAGGTGGGAGGACAGGGGCGGCCCAGCATTTT
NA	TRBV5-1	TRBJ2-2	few	CASSTGAFGRGELFF	TGCGCCAGCAGCACGGGAGCCTTCGGACGCGGGGAGCTGTTTTTT
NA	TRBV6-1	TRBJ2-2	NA	CASSERADRTGELFF	TGTGCCAGCAGTGAAAGGGCAGATCGCACCGGGGAGCTGTTTTTT
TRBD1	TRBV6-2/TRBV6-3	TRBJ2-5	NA	CAGTGGKYQETQYF	TGTGCCGGGACAGGGGGGAAGTACCAAGAGACCCAGTACTTC
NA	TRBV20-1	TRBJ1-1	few	CSARDLRVNTEAFF	TGCAGTGCTAGAGATCTACGGGTGAACACTGAAGCTTTCTTT
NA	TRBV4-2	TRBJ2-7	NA	CASSLDLLGSLVPYEQYF	TGTGCCAGCAGCCTAGACCTGCTGGGATCCCTAGTCCCCTACGAGCAGTACTTC
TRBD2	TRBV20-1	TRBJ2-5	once	CSARDGRVRETQYF	TGCAGTGCTAGAGATGGGAGGGTGCGGGAGACCCAGTACTTC
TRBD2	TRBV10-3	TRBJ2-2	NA	CAISRLAGGPFDINTGELFF	TGTGCCATCAGTCGACTAGCGGGAGGCCCCTTTGACATTAACACCGGGGAGCTGTTTTTT
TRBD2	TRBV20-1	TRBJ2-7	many	CSASEGSGGIEQYF	TGCAGTGCTAGTGAGGGTAGCGGGGGGATCGAGCAGTACTTC
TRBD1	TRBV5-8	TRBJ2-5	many	CASRQGTEETQYF	TGTGCCAGCAGACAAGGGACAGAAGAGACCCAGTACTTC
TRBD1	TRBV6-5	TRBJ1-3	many	CASTTGVGNTIYF	TGTGCCAGCACGACAGGGGTTGGAAACACCATATATTTT
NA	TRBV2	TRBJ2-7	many	CASSDRPTTNSYEQYF	TGTGCCAGCAGTGACCGGCCTACAACCAACTCCTACGAGCAGTACTTC
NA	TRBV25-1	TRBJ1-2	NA	CASSLAGVSGYTF	TGTGCCAGCAGCTTAGCGGGGGTTTCTGGCTACACCTTC
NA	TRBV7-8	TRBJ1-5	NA	CASSLAGKSSWDQPQHF	TGTGCCAGCAGCTTAGCTGGGAAGTCGTCCTGGGATCAGCCCCAGCATTTT
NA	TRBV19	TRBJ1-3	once	CASMLAGGNTIYF	TGTGCCAGTATGCTAGCGGGGGGAAACACCATATATTTT
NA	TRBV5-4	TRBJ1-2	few	CASSLGAAAYGYTF	TGTGCCAGCAGCTTGGGGGCAGCAGCCTATGGCTACACCTTC
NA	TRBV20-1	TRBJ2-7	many	CSASGPTTYEQYF	TGCAGTGCTAGCGGGCCGACGACCTACGAGCAGTACTTC
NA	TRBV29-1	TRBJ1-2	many	CSVEDGIGKGYGYTF	TGCAGCGTTGAAGACGGAATAGGGAAAGGCTATGGCTACACCTTC
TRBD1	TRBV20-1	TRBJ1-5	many	CSAALDRGEQPQHF	TGCAGTGCAGCCCTTGACAGGGGTGAGCAGCCCCAGCATTTT
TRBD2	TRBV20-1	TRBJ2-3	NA	CSARVRLAGTISTW	TGCAGTGCTAGAGTCAGACTAGCGGGTACCATTTCGACCTGG
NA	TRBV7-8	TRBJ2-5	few	CASSLGRVGQPQYF	TGTGCCAGCAGCTTAGGCAGGGTAGGACAGCCCCAGTACTTC
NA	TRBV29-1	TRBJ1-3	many	CSVSAGQREGNTIYF	TGCAGCGTTTCGGCAGGTCAGAGGGAAGGAAACACCATATATTTT
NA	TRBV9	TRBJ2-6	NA	CASSGLETRSGANVLTF	TGTGCCAGCAGCGGCTTGGAGACAAGGTCTGGGGCCAACGTCCTGACTTTC
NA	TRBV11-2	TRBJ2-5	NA	CASSQGIGGTQYF	TGCGCCAGCAGCCAAGGTATTGGGGGGACCCAGTACTTC